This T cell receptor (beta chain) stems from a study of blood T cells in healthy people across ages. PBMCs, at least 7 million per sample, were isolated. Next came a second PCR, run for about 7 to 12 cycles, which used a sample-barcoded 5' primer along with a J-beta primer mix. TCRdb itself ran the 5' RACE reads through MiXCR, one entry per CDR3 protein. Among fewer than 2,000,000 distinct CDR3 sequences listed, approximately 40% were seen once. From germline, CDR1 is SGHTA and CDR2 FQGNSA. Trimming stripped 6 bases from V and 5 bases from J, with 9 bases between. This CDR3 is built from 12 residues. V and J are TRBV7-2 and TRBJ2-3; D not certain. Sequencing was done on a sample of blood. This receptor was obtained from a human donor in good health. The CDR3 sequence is CASSIFEDTQYF. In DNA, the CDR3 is TGTGCCAGCAGTATTTTTGAAGATACGCAGTATTTT. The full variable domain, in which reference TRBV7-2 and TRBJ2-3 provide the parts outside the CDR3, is GAGVSQSPSNKVTEKGKDVELRCDPISGHTALYWYRQSLGQGLEFLIYFQGNSAPDKSGLPSDRFSAERTGGSVSTLTIQRTQQEDSAVYLCASSIFEDTQYFGPGTRLTVL.